This T cell receptor beta chain was documented in a study of blood T cell repertoires in COVID-19 (dated by TCRdb to the early 2020s). Broadly, across the study: Samples from collaborators originated in the United States, Italy and Spain and spanned both the acute and convalescent phases of COVID-19. The prospective study material was composed of cDNA or gDNA derived from T cells, B-cell-depleted T cells, or PBMCs. Subjects who had been exposed to COVID-19, were actively infected with it, or had recovered from it provided the deeply sampled blood TCRbeta repertoires that made up the dataset. The repertoires were released in a freely available public database meant as a resource for research on the immune response to SARS-CoV-2. Samples came from the ongoing ImmuneRACE study (first 160 participants) plus 1,254 subjects from 6 global collaborators. Sample metadata almost always included a de-identified subject ID, COVID-19 status, age in years and sex. Where available, HLA class I and class II types were taken from metadata supplied by the sample provider and were not determined by assay-based typing. Broader findings and caveats from the paper: The amount of clinical and demographic metadata varied by source and participant and was provided uncurated.

Notes on this clone: The antigen this receptor binds is unknown. The input lacks base qualities; no much larger clone sits a single base away.

TCRbeta CDR3 regions were amplified from genomic DNA by means of the immunoSEQ Assay, a bias-controlled multiplex PCR. Per the authors' processing: Nucleated cell counts per sample were estimated from amplification of reference gene primers within the assay. Sequence reads were collapsed and filtered to measure the absolute abundance of every unique TCRbeta CDR3 rearrangement. For each sample, productive Simpson clonality was calculated as the square root of Simpson's diversity index across productive rearrangements. The clones in this table, taken by TCRdb from immuneACCESS, are in-frame only. Not every clone is retained; where verified, under half of the shortfall comes from an unresolved V gene, and the cause of the rest is unknown. That table gives V, J and clone size, and the DNA gave D and trimming. The sample data list 130,000 or so clones, and 75% to 90% of these were observed just once. The ten largest clones capture about 27% of the sample.

The collaborating institutions used their own protocols to collect whole blood in K2EDTA tubes. For TCRbeta analysis, collaborators shipped samples as frozen whole blood, isolated PBMCs, or DNA extracted from either of those sample types. For CDR1 and CDR2, the germline V gene lists SGHTA and FQGNSA. Reading from cysteine to phenylalanine, the CDR3 counts 18 amino acids. The read is trimmed to its CDR3 DNA, 54 bases read in frame from base 1. V lost 1 base and J lost 1 base, and the count of bases not matched to a germline gene is 6. Specimen: peripheral blood. The origin of this receptor is a man between 65 and 85 years old with active or convalescent COVID-19. Recombination joined TRBV7-2 with TRBJ2-3, with 12 bases aligning to TRBD2. The DNA reads as follows: TGTGCCAGCAGCTTAGGACTAGCGGGAGTGTCAGGCACAGATACGCAGTATTTT. This encodes CASSLGLAGVSGTDTQYF.